This TCR beta chain was obtained from a study of beta chain features in type 1 diabetes. Study in general: Patients looked much like healthy donors when it came to age, gender and cell yields. Study-wide findings and caveats: Cells with high TCR expression could be over-represented by cDNA sequencing.

Since all of the isolated RNA was reverse transcribed, expressed TCRB transcripts were what got sequenced. The assay was immunoSEQ multiplex PCR, and TCRdb's table has in-frame clones only and misses some. The repertoire holds 70,000 to 95,000 clones, with under 35% as singletons. This clone came up a few times. Its antigen is undetermined. Germline loops: CDR1 MGHRA, CDR2 YSYEKL. The V segment lost 1 base and the J segment 2 bases; nucleotides outside the gene matches: 8. The CDR3 runs 18 residues. This receptor was identified in a woman younger than 30 in good health. This rearrangement joins TRBV4-1 to TRBJ2-5; 12 bases line up with TRBD2. The specimen was stem cell memory CD4+ T cells from blood. The CDR3 reads CASSQGGLAGLNQETQYF. The CDR3 coding sequence is TGCGCCAGCAGCCAAGGAGGACTAGCGGGGTTAAATCAAGAGACCCAGTACTTC.